The rows below give T cell receptor beta chains drawn from one sample of a study of blood T cell repertoires in COVID-19. Repertoires were generated with immunoSEQ multiplex PCR, while TCRdb's copy carries only in-frame clones and drops some. Here the sample spans some 60,000 clones, roughly three quarters being singletons. Specimen: peripheral blood. The origin of the receptors is a human donor in a cohort sampled during active COVID-19. The CDR3 runs from the conserved cysteine through the conserved F or W.

v_call	j_call	cdr3_aa
TRBV6-6	TRBJ1-2	CASSTPDRGLYGYTF
TRBV5-1	TRBJ2-3	CASSLELADGGDTQYF
TRBV9	TRBJ2-3	CASSPRQDLSTDTQYF
TRBV27	TRBJ1-1	CASSSGGGGGTEAFF
TRBV2	TRBJ2-2	CASRGGTGELFF
TRBV2	TRBJ1-1	CASILDRVGTEAFF
TRBV15	TRBJ2-5	CATSRDLRTGETQYF
TRBV5-1	TRBJ2-5	CASSLGAIKETQYF
TRBV19	TRBJ2-3	CASSKTVPSTDTQYF
TRBV7-6	TRBJ2-7	CASSLDFSGSLAEQYF
TRBV28	TRBJ1-5	CASNRGNSNQPQHF
TRBV7-2	TRBJ2-7	CASSLDIAKRREQYF
TRBV18	TRBJ2-5	CASSPVGRQETQYF
TRBV28	TRBJ1-3	CASRPSPGGKLSGNTIYF
TRBV7-6	TRBJ2-7	CASSLGWTAREQYF
TRBV7-9	TRBJ1-4	CASSPREGATNEKLFF
TRBV12-3/TRBV12-4	TRBJ1-2	CASSLGPNYGYTF
TRBV7-2	TRBJ2-2	CASSFLRGAGELFF
TRBV25-1	TRBJ1-4	CASRSTGSNEKLFF
TRBV5-1	TRBJ1-6	CASSERAGPPLHF
TRBV7-6	TRBJ1-1	CASSSAGAGHMNTEAFF
TRBV10-2	TRBJ2-7	CASSEVPSSYEQYF
TRBV13	TRBJ1-1	CASRAPGNTEAFF
TRBV4-2	TRBJ1-3	CASSQDVGNTIYF
TRBV2	TRBJ1-5	CASSATGGGQPQHF
TRBV28	TRBJ1-6	CASSPGGGAALHF
TRBV5-8	TRBJ1-6	CASPWDRGPNSPLHF
TRBV11-3	TRBJ1-6	CASSRQGKDSPLHF
TRBV30	TRBJ2-5	CAFSDRVGETQYF
TRBV6-5	TRBJ2-7	CATDSGVYEQYF
TRBV6-1	TRBJ1-6	CASSERSQGYNSPLHF
TRBV6-2/TRBV6-3	TRBJ2-7	CASSSWTSLSPYEQYF
TRBV7-9	TRBJ2-5	CASSPPPTNFQETQYF
TRBV9	TRBJ2-7	CASSVTGQVGEQYF
TRBV29-1	TRBJ2-5	CSVEERGPETQYF
TRBV5-4	TRBJ1-4	CASSLGQGYEKLFF
TRBV7-9	TRBJ2-7	CASSTIAGRGHREQYF
TRBV4-3	TRBJ2-3	CASSQDGGTSTDTQYF
TRBV10-3	TRBJ1-1	CAIRRDRDTEAFF
TRBV29-1	TRBJ2-1	CSVRRGPDEQFF
TRBV6-5	TRBJ2-1	CASSGEPGNEQFF
TRBV9	TRBJ2-5	CASSVSGTQETQYF
TRBV19	TRBJ1-2	CASLRTGGSYGYTF
TRBV6-4	TRBJ2-2	CASSPGDRGAPLFF
TRBV25-1	TRBJ1-2	CASRDMTANYGYTF
TRBV7-2	TRBJ2-7	CASSTRRGSSYEQYF
TRBV11-3	TRBJ2-2	CASSQGTGWAGELFF
TRBV5-4	TRBJ2-1	CASSLEQGGYNEQFF
TRBV5-6	TRBJ1-2	CASSAGTNYGYTF
TRBV5-4	TRBJ2-7	CASTPGTSATYEQYF
TRBV9	TRBJ2-2	CASSVEGSGVANTGELFF
TRBV10-3	TRBJ1-1	CAISGPGQGHTEAFF
TRBV5-4	TRBJ2-3	CASSIQGSTDTQYF
TRBV10-1	TRBJ2-1	CASRPGLAGGGEQFF
TRBV28	TRBJ1-2	CASSLGRGRYGYTF
TRBV3-1/TRBV3-2	TRBJ1-1	CASSHRQAMNTEAFF
TRBV7-2	TRBJ2-3	CASSLASGRTDTQYF
TRBV19	TRBJ2-5	CASSMTNQETQYF
TRBV7-2	TRBJ2-5	CASSLQTGGSIRETQYF